The clone carrying this T cell receptor beta chain has a handful of counts. This CDR3 is built from 13 residues. CDR1 DFQATT and CDR2 SNEGSKA come from the germline V gene (reference sequence). The V end was cut by 3 bases, the J end by 4 bases, with 9 bases between. This entry is derived from a study of T-cell memory formation after mild COVID-19. One entry per CDR3 protein, called by TCRdb with MiXCR from the 5' RACE reads. This table holds hundreds of thousands of distinct CDR3 sequences, about a fifth found once. The chain joins TRBV20-1 to TRBJ2-2; D not certain. This TCR was sampled from an adult woman who had mild COVID-19 (a few samples of this study predate the infection). Cell type and time point are not known. Material: PBMCs or a T cell subset sorted from them (not recorded which). The CDR3 DNA sequence: TGCAGTGCTAGTCGCACGGTCACCGGGGAGCTGTTTTTT. Translated: CSASRTVTGELFF.